This T cell receptor beta chain was observed in a study of siplizumab effects on memory and regulatory T cells. The method was immunoSEQ multiplex PCR; TCRdb's version includes in-frame clones alone and lacks a portion of them. The repertoire holds approximately 98,000 clones, with about 94% as singletons. Trimming took off 7 bases at V and 5 bases at J, with 14 bases between the two ends. The CDR3 spans 14 residues. Germline loops: CDR1 MNHEY, CDR2 SVGAGI. This rearrangement joins TRBV6-5 to TRBJ2-2, with D perhaps TRBD2 (6 bases). The TCR sequence derives from a human donor in good health. The sequenced sample was non-Treg CD4+ T cells sorted from blood. The CDR3 protein is CASTSKGRTGELFF. For the CDR3, the DNA is TGTGCCAGCACGTCGAAGGGGAGGACCGGGGAGCTGTTTTTT.